This T cell receptor (beta chain) was identified in a study of graft-versus-host responses after intestinal transplantation. Findings of the study overall: High graft-versus-host to host-versus-graft T cell clonal ratios marked allografts of patients with graft-donor macrochimerism. Recipient marrow held GvH clones, some first seen in ileum or blood.

V lost 5 bases to trimming and J lost 4 bases, with 17 bases between them. Germline V CDR1 and CDR2: SGHTA, FQGNSA. The CDR3 has 15 amino acids. Assay used: immunoSEQ multiplex PCR; TCRdb lists only in-frame clones, some missing. This table has approximately 39,000 clones, around 94% appearing once. Worth noting for this clone: The antigen remains unidentified.

The starting material was unstimulated CD4+ T cells sorted from spleen or lymph node cells, obtained before transplant. The sequence came from a human donor who was the organ donor for an intestinal transplant. V usage is TRBV7-2 and J usage is TRBJ1-1; D is uncertain. CDR3 nucleotides: TGTGCCAGCAGCCTACCAGGCACTCTTTTCACTGAAGCTTTCTTT. Protein sequence: CASSLPGTLFTEAFF.